Many counts were recorded for the clone carrying this TCR beta chain. Its matching antigen is unknown. These data come from a study of T-cell memory formation after mild COVID-19. At the level of the study: Largely donor-specific TCR clusters were found.

Notes on the study in general: Prior to infection, memory already included some responding clones, suggesting cross-reactive memory joined. CD4/CD8 balance characterized clones contracting day 15 to 85, and CD4+ skew characterized later expanders.

Constant-segment primers and 5'RACE yielded cDNA libraries for TCR alpha and TCR beta, each carrying sample barcodes and UMIs. TCRdb used MiXCR to reprocess the 5' RACE reads, holding one entry per CDR3 protein. This sample has 380,000 or so distinct CDR3 sequences, with 13% to 15% found just once. The sample was PBMCs or a T cell subset sorted from them (not recorded which). The TCR was taken from a man younger than 35 who had mild COVID-19 (a few samples of this study predate the infection). Cell type and time point are not known.

The CDR3 loop reads CASSLSHGSYSTDTQYF. The CDR3 DNA reads as TGTGCCAGCAGCTTATCCCACGGAAGCTATAGCACAGATACGCAGTATTTT. This chain uses TRBV7-9 with TRBJ2-3; no clear D gene. The germline V gene encodes CDR1 SEHNR and CDR2 FQNEAQ (reference sequence). The V end was cut by 2 bases, the J end by 0 bases, with 15 bases between. The CDR3 is 17 amino acids.